Listed below are T cell receptor beta chains from one sample, sequenced in a study of T cells in Graves' hyperthyroidism and ophthalmopathy. TCRdb re-analysed the multiplex PCR reads in MiXCR, keeping a single row per CDR3 protein. The table has roughly 660,000 distinct CDR3 sequences, roughly 17% seen once. Sample: blood. These receptor sequences come from a man aged 50 or older with Graves' hyperthyroidism. CDR3s include the opening cysteine and the closing phenylalanine or tryptophan. D genes are given only for firm matches. The listing skips clone size in some rows; elsewhere it reads once, few, many or a size class.

>TRBJ2-5|many|17|TRBV10-3|.
CAISESKGSVGLETQYF
TGTGCCATCAGTGAGTCGAAAGGGTCCGTGGGGTTGGAGACCCAGTACTTC
>TRBJ1-4|many|14|TRBV12-3/TRBV12-4|.
CASSFQGTEEKLFF
TGTGCCAGCAGTTTCCAGGGAACGGAAGAAAAACTGTTTTTT
>TRBJ1-2|.|15|TRBV20-1|.
CSARDGGNSNYGYTF
TGCAGTGCTAGAGATGGGGGGAATTCTAACTATGGCTACACCTTC
>TRBJ1-2|few|15|TRBV4-1|TRBD1
CASSQVVGGGYGYTF
TGCGCCAGCAGCCAAGTGGTAGGGGGCGGGTATGGCTACACCTTC
>TRBJ2-2|.|15|TRBV5-1|.
CASSLGRPNTGELFF
TGCGCCAGCAGCTTGGGGCGACCGAACACCGGGGAGCTGTTTTTT
>TRBJ2-1|many|15|TRBV27|TRBD2
CASSSPSGRANEQFF
TGTGCCAGCAGTTCCCCTAGCGGGAGGGCAAATGAGCAGTTCTTC
>TRBJ2-5|many|14|TRBV7-9|TRBD1
CASSSPQGEETQYF
TGTGCCAGCAGTTCGCCCCAGGGGGAAGAGACCCAGTACTTC
>TRBJ1-3|many|17|TRBV28|TRBD1
CASSYGTARRDGNTIYF
TGTGCCAGCAGTTACGGGACAGCTAGAAGGGATGGAAACACCATATATTTT
>TRBJ1-1|many|14|TRBV7-3|.
CASSLMGLETEAFF
TGTGCCAGCAGCTTAATGGGATTGGAAACTGAAGCTTTCTTT
>TRBJ2-5|.|20|TRBV3-1|TRBD2
CASSPLRLAGMNTEDRTQYF
TGTGCCAGCAGCCCGTTAAGACTAGCGGGAATGAATACAGAAGATCGGACCCAGTACTTC
>TRBJ2-7|few|16|TRBV5-4|TRBD2
CASSRGTSGSPYEQYF
TGTGCCAGCAGCCGCGGGACTAGCGGGAGTCCCTACGAGCAGTACTTC
>TRBJ1-2|few|17|TRBV30|.
CAWSVFPGNPSNYGYTF
TGTGCCTGGAGTGTTTTTCCAGGGAACCCTTCTAACTATGGCTACACCTTC
>TRBJ2-6|few|15|TRBV28|.
CASRSGPSGANVLTF
TGTGCCAGCAGGAGCGGCCCCTCTGGGGCCAACGTCCTGACTTTC
>TRBJ2-1|.|16|TRBV24-1|.
CATSDLGSAGYNEQFF
TGTGCCACCAGTGATTTGGGTTCGGCAGGCTACAATGAGCAGTTCTTC
>TRBJ1-3|few|12|TRBV7-9|.
CASKRSSNTIYF
TGTGCCAGCAAGCGTTCTTCGAACACCATATATTTT
>TRBJ2-1|.|16|TRBV7-9|TRBD2
CASSPTLAGVTNEQFF
TGTGCCAGCAGCCCCACCCTAGCGGGAGTAACAAATGAGCAGTTCTTC
>TRBJ2-1|many|12|TRBV28|TRBD1
CASTYRGNEQFF
TGTGCCAGCACCTACAGGGGAAATGAGCAGTTCTTC
>TRBJ2-3|.|14|TRBV10-3|TRBD1
CAISDSGGSDTQYF
TGTGCCATCAGTGACTCAGGGGGTTCAGATACGCAGTATTTT
>TRBJ1-4|few|14|TRBV10-2|TRBD1
CASSGGTGSGKLFF
TGCGCCAGCAGTGGAGGGACAGGGAGTGGAAAACTGTTTTTT
>TRBJ1-2|.|18|TRBV6-1|TRBD1
CASSEGAGTGGAGYGYTF
TGTGCCAGCAGTGAAGGTGCCGGGACAGGGGGCGCTGGCTATGGCTACACCTTC
>TRBJ1-1|few|16|TRBV4-1|.
CASSQPGRGVNTEAFF
TGCGCCAGCAGCCAACCTGGACGGGGGGTGAACACTGAAGCTTTCTTT
>TRBJ2-7|many|13|TRBV2|.
CASSTGAGDEQYF
TGTGCCAGCAGTACCGGGGCCGGGGACGAGCAGTACTTC
>TRBJ2-2|many|13|TRBV20-1|.
CSANRDNTGELFF
TGCAGTGCTAACCGGGACAACACCGGGGAGCTGTTTTTT
>TRBJ1-3|.|18|TRBV7-6|.
CASSLAEGLEASGNTIYF
TGTGCCAGCAGCTTAGCGGAGGGTCTGGAAGCCTCTGGAAACACCATATATTTT
>TRBJ2-3|.|15|TRBV3-1|.
CASSQDESNTDTQCF
TGTGCCAGCAGCCAAGACGAGTCGAACACTGATACGCAGTGTTTT
>TRBJ1-1|.|15|TRBV4-3|TRBD1
CASSHSGGRWAEAFF
TGCGCCAGCAGCCATTCAGGGGGAAGATGGGCTGAAGCTTTCTTT
>TRBJ1-5|many|15|TRBV3-1|.
CASSQDLGVNQPQHF
TGTGCCAGCAGCCAAGATCTCGGGGTGAATCAGCCCCAGCATTTT
>TRBJ2-7|many|14|TRBV28|.
CASSLGGVVYEQYF
TGTGCCAGCAGTTTAGGTGGGGTGGTCTACGAGCAGTACTTC
>TRBJ2-7|many|14|TRBV11-3|.
CASSLEKGDYEQYF
TGTGCCAGCAGCTTAGAAAAAGGAGACTACGAGCAGTACTTC
>TRBJ2-1|.|13|TRBV30|.
CAWSVRAGNEQFF
TGTGCCTGGAGTGTACGAGCGGGCAATGAGCAGTTCTTC
>TRBJ1-4|many|13|TRBV2|TRBD1
CASDGTVNEKLFF
TGTGCCAGCGACGGGACAGTTAATGAAAAACTGTTTTTT
>TRBJ2-7|.|15|TRBV4-3|.
CASSQVFFGDYEQYF
TGCGCCAGCAGCCAAGTGTTCTTTGGGGACTACGAGCAGTACTTC
>TRBJ2-1|many|14|TRBV6-5|.
CASSYGVGGDEQFF
TGTGCCAGCAGTTACGGGGTAGGAGGCGATGAGCAGTTCTTC
>TRBJ2-7|many|14|TRBV2|TRBD1
CASRSTGEGDEQYF
TGTGCCAGCAGATCGACAGGGGAAGGTGACGAGCAGTACTTC
>TRBJ1-2|many|14|TRBV6-1|.
CASSEAMVRYGYTF
TGTGCCAGCAGTGAAGCGATGGTTCGCTATGGCTACACCTTC
>TRBJ2-3|many|13|TRBV7-3|.
CASSSSGIATQYF
TGTGCCAGCAGCTCATCCGGGATAGCAACGCAGTATTTT
>TRBJ2-2|few|15|TRBV5-1|.
CASFSRAGWTGELFF
TGCGCCAGCTTTTCCCGGGCCGGGTGGACCGGGGAGCTGTTTTTT
>TRBJ1-6|many|12|TRBV28|.
CASSLLRSPLHF
TGTGCCAGCAGTTTATTGCGTTCACCCCTCCACTTT
>TRBJ1-5|.|15|TRBV20-1|TRBD1
CSAREGGQGGQPQHF
TGCAGTGCTAGAGAGGGTGGACAGGGCGGACAGCCCCAGCATTTT
>TRBJ1-1|many|14|TRBV10-3|TRBD1
CAISRQGLNTEAFF
TGTGCCATCAGCCGACAGGGATTGAACACTGAAGCTTTCTTT
>TRBJ1-5|few|16|TRBV28|.
CASSPLDGHRRQPQHF
TGTGCCAGCAGTCCCCTAGATGGACACCGAAGGCAGCCCCAGCATTTT
>TRBJ1-1|few|14|TRBV7-9|.
CASASSGTGTEAFF
TGTGCCAGCGCCTCGAGTGGCACGGGAACTGAAGCTTTCTTT
>TRBJ2-3|many|15|TRBV7-2|TRBD1
CASTLQGAWGDTQYF
TGTGCCAGCACTCTACAGGGGGCTTGGGGAGATACGCAGTATTTT
>TRBJ1-1|.|17|TRBV7-9|TRBD1
CASSTRTGVTGYTEAFF
TGTGCCAGCAGCACCCGGACAGGGGTGACGGGTTACACTGAAGCTTTCTTT
>TRBJ2-7|.|20|TRBV20-1|.
CSARGGGRGGGGGVAYEQYF
TGCAGTGCTAGAGGGGGGGGGAGGGGGGGGGGGGGGGGGGTTGCCTACGAGCAGTACTTC